These 19 T cell receptor beta chains were sequenced from one sample in a study of PD-1 blockade in classical Hodgkin lymphoma. Clones were sequenced by immunoSEQ multiplex PCR, and TCRdb holds only the in-frame ones, with some missing. The sample records some 150,000 clones, less than 80% being singletons. Brentuximab vedotin exposure varied, and every patient relapsed after autologous stem cell transplantation. The sample in question was peripheral blood mononuclear cells (PBMCs), obtained before the second cycle of nivolumab. The receptors originated from a human donor with classical Hodgkin lymphoma.

The table lists this clone with a count of one. CDR3 in amino acids: CASTSLDTQYF. The CDR3 region has the DNA TGTGCCAGCACCTCTCTAGATACGCAGTATTTT. The V and J genes are TRBV28 and TRBJ2-3; D is ambiguous. This CDR3 is 11 amino acids long. With 7 bases removed from V and 5 bases from J, the gap between germline ends came to 7 bases. Germline V gene lookup returns CDR1 MDHEN and CDR2 SYDVKM.

The rearrangement joins TRBV5-1 to TRBJ2-3, with unresolved D. The CDR3 covers 13 residues. Germline loops: CDR1 SGHRS, CDR2 YFSETQ. Trimming took off 4 bases at V and 0 bases at J, with 6 bases between the two ends. Here the CDR3 DNA reads TGCGCCAGCAGCGCACAGAGCACAGATACGCAGTATTTT. Protein sequence: CASSAQSTDTQYF.

This clone was counted between two and nine times. The chain combines TRBV2 with TRBJ2-2, with TRBD2 identical over 7 bases. CDR3 size: 16 residues. CDR1 is SNHLY, CDR2 FYNNEI, per germline. The J segment lost 4 bases and the V segment lost 3 bases, leaving 8 bases of the junction unmatched. The CDR3 sequence is CASSEVGGTSTGELFF. The CDR3 nucleotides are TGTGCCAGCAGTGAGGTCGGGGGGACGAGCACCGGGGAGCTGTTTTTT.

Comments on this clone: Other DNA sequences in the same sample also yield this CDR3. This chain connects TRBV29-1 to TRBJ2-7; D could derive from TRBD1 or TRBD2 (5 bases each). Germline V CDR1 and CDR2: SQVTM, ANQGSEA. V lost 4 bases to trimming and J lost 4 bases, with 11 bases between them. The CDR3 is 12 residues long. CDR3 DNA: TGCAGCGTTGGTCTGGGGGTGTACGAGCAGTACTTC. Encoded protein: CSVGLGVYEQYF.

This chain uses TRBV13 with TRBJ1-2; maybe TRBD1 (6 bases). Germline CDR1 and CDR2: PRHDT and FYEKMQ (reference sequence). V was clipped by 1 base and J by 2 bases, with 11 bases between them. This CDR3 region has 15 residues. Here the CDR3 reads CASSLDGGGNYGYTF. The CDR3 DNA is TGTGCCAGCAGCTTAGACGGGGGCGGGAACTATGGCTACACCTTC.

The chain combines TRBV10-3 with TRBJ2-3; 16 bases align to TRBD2. The CDR3 is 19 amino acids. Trimming removed 10 bases from V and 4 bases from J; junction bases left unmatched: 17. Germline CDR1 reads ENHRY; CDR2 reads SYGVKD. DNA for the CDR3: TGTGCCACTTACCCGGGACTAGCGGGAGGGCTCCAACTCCCAGATACGCAGTATTTT. Protein: CATYPGLAGGLQLPDTQYF.

This sequence joins TRBV19 and TRBJ1-5, with D tentatively TRBD1 (6 bases). This CDR3 contains 14 residues. Trimming took 3 bases from V and 7 from J, leaving 13 bases between them. CDR1 is LNHDA and CDR2 is SQIVND in the germline V gene (reference sequence). The CDR3 sequence: CASSIEQGYQPQHF. CDR3 in DNA: TGTGCCAGTAGTATTGAACAGGGCTACCAGCCCCAGCATTTT.

This clone was picked up one time. CDR3 nucleotides: TGCGCCAGCAGTTGGACAGATACGCAGTATTTT. It encodes CASSWTDTQYF. The V gene is TRBV10-2, the J gene TRBJ2-3, with unresolved D. The CDR3 loop spans 11 amino acids. Germline V lookup: CDR1 WSHSY, CDR2 SAAADI. V dropped 5 bases and J dropped 3 bases, with 3 bases sitting between them.

The J gene is TRBJ1-4, the V gene TRBV4-2; D gene ambiguous. CDR1 and CDR2 (germline): LGHNA, YNFKEQ. V was clipped by 4 bases and J by 4 bases, with 19 bases between them. The CDR3 is 17 residues long. The CDR3 DNA reads TGTGCCAGCAGCCCGAATCCTATCGGTCAGCTTAATGAAAAACTGTTTTTT. Residues: CASSPNPIGQLNEKLFF.

Here the CDR3 DNA reads TGTGCCAGCAGTGAATCTGTCTATGGCTACACCTTC. Translated, it gives CASSESVYGYTF. The chain uses TRBV6-1 and TRBJ1-2, with D unclear. The CDR3 spans 12 residues. Per the germline V gene, CDR1 is MNHNS and CDR2 is SASEGT. V dropped 2 bases and J dropped 4 bases, with 5 bases sitting between them.

Here the CDR3 reads CASSLYGRGSGYTF. Written as DNA, the CDR3 is TGTGCCAGCAGCTTGTATGGCAGGGGGTCGGGCTACACCTTC. V usage is TRBV5-8 and J usage is TRBJ1-2; 7 bases fit TRBD1. Germline V gives CDR1 SGHTS, CDR2 YDEGEE. With V trimmed by 1 base and J by 8 bases, 8 bases remained unmatched. The length of the CDR3 is 14 residues. Full variable domain (rest looked up from reference TRBV5-8 and TRBJ1-2): EAGVTQSPTHLIKTRGQQATLRCSPISGHTSVYWYQQALGLGLQFLLWYDEGEERNRGNFPPRFSGRQFPNYSSELNVNALELEDSALYLCASSLYGRGSGYTFGSGTRLTVV.

At least ten counts were recorded for this clone. The chain carries TRBV7-9 and TRBJ2-1; the match to TRBD2 covers 10 bases. The CDR3 totals 15 residues. Trimming removed 7 bases from V and 4 bases from J; junction bases left unmatched: 7. CDR1 is SEHNR, CDR2 FQNEAQ, per germline (reference sequence). DNA for the CDR3: TGTGCCAGCACCCCTAGCGGGAGAGCATACAATGAGCAGTTCTTC. Amino acid sequence: CASTPSGRAYNEQFF.

The chain joins TRBV13 to TRBJ2-7, with TRBD2 matching 13 bases. The length of the CDR3 is 19 residues. V gave up 1 base and J gave up 3 bases; unmatched junction bases: 12. CDR1 and CDR2 (germline): PRHDT, FYEKMQ (reference sequence). CDR3 region: CASSLVTSGRAGDFYEQYF. CDR3 bases: TGTGCCAGCAGCTTAGTTACTAGCGGGAGGGCCGGGGATTTCTACGAGCAGTACTTC.

The chain employs TRBV2 and TRBJ1-2; TRBD1 might be the D (6 bases). CDR1 and CDR2 (germline): SNHLY, FYNNEI. The CDR3 sequence is 14 residues long. The V gene lost 4 bases and the J gene lost 1 base, with 10 bases spanning the gap. The chain's CDR3 is CASSGDRLNYGYTF. The CDR3 DNA is TGTGCCAGCAGTGGAGACAGGCTTAACTATGGCTACACCTTC.

CDR3: CASRTGVNTEAFF. The CDR3 DNA follows: TGTGCCAGCAGGACAGGGGTGAACACTGAAGCTTTCTTT. The genes are TRBV6-5 and TRBJ1-1, with 8 bases lining up with TRBD1. This CDR3 has 13 amino acids. With 6 bases clipped from V and 0 bases from J, the junction kept 0 bases outside the gene matches. Germline V gives CDR1 MNHEY, CDR2 SVGAGI.

CDR3 sequence reads: CASSLGQGAKNYGYTF. The CDR3 DNA follows: TGCGCCAGCAGCTTGGGACAGGGGGCCAAAAACTATGGCTACACCTTC. The rearrangement joins TRBV5-1 to TRBJ1-2; 10 bases fit TRBD1. The CDR3 sequence is 16 residues long. Germline CDR1 reads SGHRS; CDR2 reads YFSETQ. The trim removed 0 bases at V and 2 bases at J, leaving 4 bases unmatched.

This clone was seen a single time. CDR3 loop: CASSPLPLAGAYEQYF. The CDR3 DNA reads TGTGCCAGCAGCCCACTCCCTCTAGCGGGAGCGTACGAGCAGTACTTC. The rearrangement joins TRBV28 to TRBJ2-7; 10 bases map to TRBD2. The ends lost 6 bases at V and 4 bases at J; junction bases unmatched: 12. Germline-derived CDR1 and CDR2 are MDHEN and SYDVKM. The CDR3 contains 16 residues.

The rearrangement links TRBV6-6 to TRBJ2-1, with a possible D match to TRBD1 (6 bases). Trimming shortened V by 7 bases and J by 9 bases, and 10 bases separated the two germline ends. The CDR3 is made up of 11 amino acids. CDR1 MNHNY and CDR2 SVGAGI come from the germline V gene (reference sequence). The CDR3 DNA reads TGTGCCAGCACCTTAGGGGGTGAGCAGTTCTTC. Its translation: CASTLGGEQFF.

The V gene is TRBV27, the J gene TRBJ2-5; possibly TRBD1 or TRBD2 for D (5 bases each). CDR3 length: 14 amino acids. CDR1 MNHEY and CDR2 SMNVEV come from the germline V gene (reference sequence). Trimming removed 5 bases at V and 1 base at J, with 11 bases between. In DNA form, the CDR3 reads TGTGCCAGCAGTCGAGGGGTGGCCCAAGAGACCCAGTACTTC. Protein product: CASSRGVAQETQYF.